This TCR beta chain was captured in a study of blood T cell repertoires in COVID-19. Study details: COVID-19 samples, acute and convalescent, were from the United States, Italy and Spain. The analysed material was cDNA or gDNA that came from T cells, B-cell-depleted T cells, or PBMCs.

V lost 7 bases and J lost 6; bases outside the gene matches: 6. Germline V lookup: CDR1 SQVTM, CDR2 ANQGSEA. The CDR3 is 13 amino acids. Original data processing: Reference gene primer amplification in the assay estimated nucleated cell counts. The protocol was immunoSEQ multiplex PCR, while the TCRdb copy is restricted to in-frame clones and leaves out a portion. That table gives V, J and clone size, and the DNA gave D and trimming. The sample yields about 190,000 clones, around 79% seen once. This TCR derives from a man aged 45 to 65 who had recovered from COVID-19. The sequenced material came from peripheral blood. The genes are TRBV29-1 and TRBJ2-3; 11 bases fit TRBD2. The CDR3 loop is CSGLLAGADTQYF. CDR3 nucleotides: TGCAGCGGTTTACTAGCGGGGGCGGATACGCAGTATTTT.